The 31 T cell receptor beta chains reported below all come from one sample, sequenced in a study of control samples from healthy donors and cancer patients. Clones were sequenced by immunoSEQ multiplex PCR, and TCRdb holds only the in-frame ones, with some missing. The sample consists of around 70,000 clones, 85% to 95% of them appearing once. The sequencing sample was made of blood. The receptors originated from a young woman in good health.

Only one count was recorded for this clone. V and J are TRBV7-3 and TRBJ2-1; no definite D call. The CDR3 loop spans 12 amino acids. Germline CDR1 reads SGHTA; CDR2 reads FQGTGA. The V end lost 1 base, the J end lost 5 bases, and 3 bases lay between the germline ends. CDR3 loop: CASSLMDNEQFF. Written as DNA, the CDR3 is TGTGCCAGCAGCTTAATGGACAATGAGCAGTTCTTC.

The V and J genes are TRBV9 and TRBJ2-7; tentatively, D is TRBD2 (5 bases). Germline V CDR1 and CDR2: SGDLS, YYNGEE. Between the trimmed V and J ends, which lost 4 bases and 2 bases, there was a span of 10 bases. The CDR3 contains 13 residues. CDR3 loop: CASSPRGTYEQYV. The CDR3 coding sequence is TGTGCCAGCAGCCCCCGGGGTACCTACGAGCAGTACGTC.

The CDR3: CASSLRYEAFF. CDR3 DNA sequence: TGTGCCAGCAGCCTCAGATATGAAGCTTTCTTT. This sequence joins TRBV11-2 and TRBJ1-1; no firm D call. V shed 5 bases and J shed 7 bases, with 8 bases lying between them. Germline loops: CDR1 SGHAT, CDR2 FQNNGV. The CDR3 loop spans 11 amino acids.

This clone was found once. This chain joins TRBV28 and TRBJ1-2, with TRBD1 as a possible D gene (6 bases). Germline V gene lookup returns CDR1 MDHEN and CDR2 SYDVKM. The V end lost 2 bases, the J end lost 5 bases, and 12 bases lay between the germline ends. The length of the CDR3 is 14 residues. This chain's CDR3 is CASSLGGQLYGYTF. In DNA form, the CDR3 reads TGTGCCAGCAGTTTAGGAGGACAGCTATATGGCTACACCTTC.

This chain joins TRBV9 and TRBJ1-2; D gene ambiguous. Germline CDR1 and CDR2: SGDLS and YYNGEE. V was cut by 4 bases and J by 7 bases, with 20 bases left in between. This CDR3 comprises 15 residues. CDR3 sequence reads: CASSKRIGTLRGYTF. CDR3 coding DNA: TGTGCCAGCAGCAAAAGGATAGGCACGCTCCGTGGCTACACCTTC.

The gene calls are TRBV30 and TRBJ1-5, with unresolved D. CDR1 and CDR2 (germline): GTSNPN, SVGIG (reference sequence). V was cut by 2 bases and J by 0 bases, with 8 bases left in between. The CDR3 spans 14 residues. The CDR3 sequence: CAWSRGNSNQPQHF. The CDR3 nucleotides are TGTGCCTGGAGTAGAGGTAATAGCAATCAGCCCCAGCATTTT.

The genes are TRBV5-6 and TRBJ2-4; no definite D call. This CDR3 is 16 amino acids long. Deletions cut 0 bases from V and 1 base from J, with 11 bases between. Germline lookup yields CDR1 SGHDT and CDR2 YYEEEE. The CDR3, as DNA: TGTGCCAGCAGCTTGGGTATCGAAGGGGCCAAAAACATTCAGTACTTC. Protein: CASSLGIEGAKNIQYF.

This chain joins TRBV7-3 and TRBJ2-6; the D gene is possibly TRBD1 (6 bases). V dropped 5 bases and J dropped 2 bases, with 10 bases sitting between them. CDR1 is SGHTA, CDR2 FQGTGA, per germline. The CDR3 is 15 residues long. This CDR3 is CASSPEGAGANVLTF. In DNA, the CDR3 is TGTGCCAGCAGCCCAGAGGGGGCTGGGGCCAACGTCCTGACTTTC.

The CDR3 is CASSKDWNTEAFF. Written as DNA, the CDR3 is TGCGCCAGCAGTAAAGATTGGAACACTGAAGCTTTCTTT. This chain joins TRBV4-1 and TRBJ1-1; no clear D gene. V lost 6 bases and J 1 base, leaving 9 bases between the germline ends. This CDR3 region has 13 residues. CDR1 and CDR2 (germline): MGHRA, YSYEKL.

This clone came up once. V usage is TRBV5-1 and J usage is TRBJ2-5, with 7 bases identical to TRBD1. V lost 8 bases and J lost 1; bases outside the gene matches: 8. The CDR3 contains 14 residues. Germline V gene sequence: CDR1 SGHRS, CDR2 YFSETQ. The CDR3 sequence is CASQQGTVQETQYF. In nucleotides, the CDR3 is TGCGCCAGTCAACAAGGGACAGTCCAAGAGACCCAGTACTTC.

The V call is TRBV6-5, the J call TRBJ2-2, with TRBD1 as a possible D gene (5 bases). Trimming shortened V by 8 bases and J by 3 bases, and 10 bases separated the two germline ends. The CDR3 runs to 13 residues. The V gene's germline CDR1 is MNHEY and CDR2 SVGAGI. The CDR3 here is CASVTGHTGELFF. CDR3 DNA sequence: TGTGCCAGCGTAACAGGTCACACCGGGGAGCTGTTTTTT.

The rearrangement joins TRBV27 to TRBJ1-1; no clear D gene. Germline CDR1 reads MNHEY; CDR2 reads SMNVEV (reference sequence). V lost 2 bases and J 6 bases, leaving 10 bases between the germline ends. The length of the CDR3 is 13 residues. Written as DNA, the CDR3 is TGTGCCAGCAGTTTAGAAGGCTCCGCTGAAGCTTTCTTT. It specifies CASSLEGSAEAFF.

The rearrangement joins TRBV28 to TRBJ2-3; TRBD2 might be the D (6 bases). The CDR3 extends over 16 amino acids. V was clipped by 6 bases and J by 2 bases, with 18 bases between them. Germline values: CDR1 MDHEN, CDR2 SYDVKM. CDR3 sequence (DNA): TGTGCCAGCAGCCTAATTAGGAGGGGTAACACAGATACGCAGTATTTT. It is translated as CASSLIRRGNTDTQYF.

The chain employs TRBV7-9 and TRBJ1-2; 8 bases map to TRBD1. Germline V CDR1 and CDR2: SEHNR, FQNEAQ (reference sequence). Germline trimming cut 4 bases from V and 6 bases from J; bases unmatched to any gene: 7. This CDR3 is built from 14 residues. The CDR3 coding sequence is TGTGCCAGCAGCTCCTCCGGACAGGGAAATGGCTACACCTTC. Encoded protein: CASSSSGQGNGYTF.

The CDR3 coding sequence is TGTGCCAGCAGTGGACAGGGGGGAAACACCATATATTTT. This encodes CASSGQGGNTIYF. The V call is TRBV2, the J call TRBJ1-3; the match to TRBD1 covers 8 bases. The V gene's germline CDR1 is SNHLY and CDR2 FYNNEI. The CDR3 spans 13 residues. V gave up 4 bases and J gave up 4 bases; unmatched junction bases: 0.

The rearrangement links TRBV28 to TRBJ1-5; D may be TRBD1 (6 bases). This CDR3 has 14 amino acids. V was pared by 11 bases and J by 8 bases, with 22 bases between. Germline CDR1 reads MDHEN; CDR2 reads SYDVKM. The CDR3 loop reads CAGGSGAPGKPQHF. The CDR3 DNA sequence: TGTGCCGGGGGGTCGGGGGCGCCCGGGAAGCCCCAGCATTTT.

The chain carries TRBV5-1 and TRBJ2-6; TRBD1 is a possible D gene (5 bases). The CDR3 totals 18 residues. The V end was cut by 2 bases, the J end by 1 base, with 16 bases between. The germline V gene encodes CDR1 SGHRS and CDR2 YFSETQ. The CDR3 coding sequence is TGCGCCAGCAGCTTTGCAGGGTCAACAGGTTCTGGGGCCAACGTCCTGACTTTC. Translated: CASSFAGSTGSGANVLTF.

This rearrangement joins TRBV11-2 to TRBJ1-3; D unresolved. This CDR3 has 11 amino acids. V lost 6 bases to trimming and J lost 1 base, with 1 base between them. Germline CDR1 is SGHAT and CDR2 is FQNNGV. The chain's CDR3 is CASSSGNTIYF. CDR3 DNA: TGTGCCAGCAGTTCTGGAAACACCATATATTTT.

V gene TRBV6-6 combines with J gene TRBJ2-1; 11 nucleotides align to TRBD2. The trim removed 4 bases at V and 5 bases at J, leaving 4 bases unmatched. The CDR3 is made up of 15 amino acids. Germline loops: CDR1 MNHNY, CDR2 SVGAGI (reference sequence). CDR3 region: CASSSLAGGHNEQFF. The CDR3 DNA reads TGTGCCAGCAGTTCTTTAGCGGGGGGGCACAATGAGCAGTTCTTC.

This clone has a handful of counts. The chain has TRBV12-3 or TRBV12-4 and TRBJ2-4, with D perhaps TRBD2 (6 bases). Deletions cut 4 bases from V and 7 bases from J, with 11 bases between. The CDR3 is made up of 13 amino acids. CDR3 protein: CASSSGVGNIQYF. As DNA, the CDR3 is TGTGCCAGCAGTTCGGGGGTCGGGAACATTCAGTACTTC.

The CDR3 coding sequence is TGTGCCAGCAGCGTAGGTTGGGGACAGGCGAACACCGGGGAGCTGTTTTTT. As protein: CASSVGWGQANTGELFF. The chain links TRBV9 to TRBJ2-2; 8 bases fit TRBD1. CDR3 length: 17 amino acids. After removal of 0 bases from V and 0 bases from J, the junction contained 4 bases not matched to a gene. Germline loops: CDR1 SGDLS, CDR2 YYNGEE.

The gene calls are TRBV9 and TRBJ2-1, with 7 bases identical to TRBD2. CDR1 is SGDLS, CDR2 YYNGEE, per germline. This CDR3 has 15 residues. After removal of 2 bases from V and 0 bases from J, the junction contained 2 bases not matched to a gene. The CDR3 bases are TGTGCCAGCAGCGTGGGCGGGGGCTCCTACAATGAGCAGTTCTTC. Protein: CASSVGGGSYNEQFF.

The chain couples TRBV3-1 (or the pseudogene TRBV3-2) to TRBJ1-1; perhaps TRBD1 as D (5 bases). Germline V gene data show CDR1 as LGHDT and CDR2 as YNNKEL (reference sequence). This CDR3 has 17 residues. V was clipped by 0 bases and J by 2 bases, with 16 bases between them. The CDR3 region has the DNA TGTGCCAGCAGCCAAGAGGTCGAGGGGTCGAAAAACACTGAAGCTTTCTTT. Protein sequence: CASSQEVEGSKNTEAFF.

This clone was detected a few times. Other DNA sequences in the same sample also yield this CDR3. V usage is TRBV19 and J usage is TRBJ1-6; the D gene is possibly TRBD1 (5 bases). V dropped 1 base and J dropped 5 bases, with 6 bases sitting between them. The germline V gene has CDR1 LNHDA and CDR2 SQIVND (reference sequence). This CDR3 is 14 amino acids long. CDR3 in DNA: TGTGCCAGTAGTATAGGACAGAATAATTCACCCCTCCACTTT. Translating gives CASSIGQNNSPLHF.

The genes are TRBV9 and TRBJ1-1, with D unclear. CDR1 SGDLS and CDR2 YYNGEE come from the germline V gene. The CDR3 has 13 residues. V shed 1 base and J shed 3 bases, with 7 bases lying between them. The CDR3 is CASSVLGDTEAFF. The CDR3 coding sequence is TGTGCCAGCAGCGTACTCGGGGACACTGAAGCTTTCTTT.

J is TRBJ1-1 and V is TRBV5-1, with 8 positions matching TRBD1. The CDR3 runs 13 residues. Losses at the gene ends were 7 bases for V and 5 bases for J; bases not matched to a gene: 7. Germline CDR1 is SGHRS and CDR2 is YFSETQ. The CDR3 DNA reads as TGCGCCAGCGGCCCGACAGGGGATACTGAAGCTTTCTTT. It specifies CASGPTGDTEAFF.

The chain recombines TRBV5-1 with TRBJ2-2, with D uncertain. V lost 0 bases, J lost 2 bases, and 5 bases lay in between. The CDR3 runs 14 residues. Germline V gives CDR1 SGHRS, CDR2 YFSETQ. CDR3 nucleotide sequence: TGCGCCAGCAGCTTGGACCAAAACACCGGGGAGCTGTTTTTT. Translation: CASSLDQNTGELFF.

The chain is built from TRBV5-1 and TRBJ2-6; D may be TRBD2 (5 bases). The CDR3 is made up of 15 amino acids. Germline V gene data show CDR1 as SGHRS and CDR2 as YFSETQ. V was cut by 4 bases and J by 0 bases, with 8 bases left in between. This CDR3 is CASSGGGSGANVLTF. The CDR3 DNA reads as TGCGCCAGCAGCGGCGGAGGCTCTGGGGCCAACGTCCTGACTTTC.

This clone was counted a single time. The CDR3 reads CAISESTSGGTTDTQYF. CDR3 coding DNA: TGTGCCATCAGTGAGTCTACTAGCGGGGGGACCACAGATACGCAGTATTTT. The J gene is TRBJ2-3, the V gene TRBV10-3, with TRBD2 identical over 12 bases. Germline lookup yields CDR1 ENHRY and CDR2 SYGVKD. Germline trimming cut 0 bases from V and 2 bases from J; bases unmatched to any gene: 3. The CDR3 covers 17 residues.

V gene TRBV5-4 combines with J gene TRBJ1-1; the match to TRBD1 covers 10 bases. Trimming took 4 bases from V and 3 from J; bases not matched to a gene: 12. The CDR3 consists of 17 residues. CDR1 and CDR2 (germline): SGHNT, YYREEE (reference sequence). CDR3 sequence (DNA): TGTGCCAGCAGCCAACAGACAGGGGGCCGGGGGGACACTGAAGCTTTCTTT. Translated: CASSQQTGGRGDTEAFF.

The genes are TRBV19 and TRBJ1-1; no reliable D call. Per germline, CDR1 LNHDA and CDR2 SQIVND (reference sequence). Between the trimmed V and J ends, which lost 5 bases and 10 bases, there was a span of 17 bases. CDR3 length equals 13 residues. This CDR3 is CASSPRDGLRAFF. The CDR3, as DNA: TGTGCCAGTAGTCCGCGGGATGGCCTGAGAGCTTTCTTT.